Below, one TCR beta chain is given with its context. Measured with immunoSEQ multiplex PCR; TCRdb has only the in-frame clones, and not every one. The table records tens of thousands of clones, roughly 96% of them present only once. The CDR3 length is 19 residues. V trimming: 0 bases; J trimming: 0 bases; junction bases outside the gene matches: 11. Germline CDR1 MGHRA, CDR2 YSYEKL. The data derive from a study of cytomegalovirus exposure and HLA in healthy donors. Study at large: The same platform as the roughly 700 first-cohort repertoires was used for the roughly 130 validation repertoires, a later analysis reported.

The chain combines TRBV4-1 with TRBJ2-1, with TRBD2 matching over 7 bases. This sequence originates from a woman between 18 and 29 years old in good health and CMV-seronegative. Sequencing was carried out using PBMCs. CDR3: CASSQENRLALGSYNEQFF. CDR3 sequence (DNA): TGCGCCAGCAGCCAAGAAAATCGACTAGCCCTTGGCTCCTACAATGAGCAGTTCTTC.